This T cell receptor (beta chain) was captured in a study of vaccination and CD4 T cells after COVID-19 (dated by TCRdb to 2022 to 2024). As for the study more broadly: Convalescent patients had a positive SARS-CoV-2 result on nasal swab PCR, and of these patients, several had mild disease and one had severe disease. Six males and four females were included in the convalescent cohort, with two Hispanic individuals, seven Caucasians, two Asians and one multiracial person represented. Two doses of either the Pfizer-BioNTech BNT162b2 vaccine (n=8) or the Moderna mRNA-1273 vaccine (n=2) were administered to participants. Post-COVID blood samples were collected from convalescent patients a median of around 96 days after diagnosis, with a range of about 30 to 161 days. The time from the second vaccine dose to post-vaccine blood sampling had a median of roughly 70 days and ranged from about 12 to 241 days. Culture stimuli were overlapping spike peptide pools from SARS-CoV-2 and from the common cold coronaviruses HCoV-NL63, HCoV-OC43 and HCoV-229E. In control cultures, a CEFX viral epitope pool was used as positive control, an HIV-1 Nef peptide pool was used as negative control, or no peptide was added. The spike-specific CD4+ TCR repertoire was compared before and after mRNA vaccination in nine to ten COVID-19 convalescent patients and a handful of infection-naive healthy vaccine recipients.

This sample's treatment or condition label indicates: roughly ten-day PBMC culture with coronavirus spike peptide pools or control peptides (ViraFEST assay). The ViraFEST assay, used in the study, expanded antigen-specific T cells with peptide pools and then identified the expanded clonotypes through TCR sequencing. The convalescent patients' positive SARS-CoV-2 PCR tests fell between March and December 2020, which was before the Alpha, Beta and Delta variants emerged in the United States. Each well held some 2 million PBMCs cultured with approximately 10 ug/ml peptide pools in IMDM containing 5% human AB serum and 9.5 to 10 IU/ml IL-2. Half of the culture medium was replaced with fresh IL-2-containing medium on days 3 and 7. Once the cells had been in culture for about 10 days, the EasySep CD4+ T cell isolation kit was used to isolate CD4+ T cells by negative selection. Ficoll-Paque Plus gradient centrifugation was used to isolate PBMCs from whole blood, and the isolated PBMCs were then either used fresh or cryopreserved at -140C. Culture conditions were generally each tested in triplicate wells.

V is pruned by 5 bases and J by 7 bases, leaving 6 bases of the junction without a gene match. From a lookup of the germline V gene, CDR1 and CDR2 are SGHTA and FQGNSA. The CDR3, cysteine through phenylalanine, is 13 amino acids long. Only the CDR3 portion is preserved as DNA: 39 bases, with reading frame beginning at the first base. Results and caveats for the whole study, not just this receptor: The study included relatively few convalescent patients and did not analyze early timepoints after natural infection. An increase in the median number of SARS-CoV-2-reactive clonotypes from 21 after infection to some 38 after vaccination was observed, but the change was not found to be significant. In convalescent patients, a median approximately 83% of post-vaccine SARS-CoV-2-reactive clones were detected only after vaccination, suggesting vaccine-specific priming. In convalescent patients, nearly all vaccine-specific clones (304 of 307) were found to be mono-reactive for SARS-CoV-2 spike rather than cross-reactive with common cold coronaviruses.

A note on this clonotype: It lacks a known antigen. Per-base qualities were not stored, and no clone one base away is much larger.

The library was obtained by PCR. DNA from cultured CD4+ T cells underwent TCR sequencing with the Oncomine TCR Beta short-read assay at the Johns Hopkins FTIC core. Genomic DNA was extracted from the cultured CD4+ T cells with the QIAamp micro DNA kit. Oncomine TCR Beta libraries from cultured CD4+ T cells were pooled using unique dual indexes and sequenced on an Illumina iSeq 100. The study's processing was this. Non-productive sequences were removed, and CDR3s that did not start with C, did not end with F or W, or were shorter than 7 amino acids were discarded. The MANAFEST web application identified antigen-specific clonotypes by comparing peptide-stimulated wells against reference wells and other culture wells. An FDR below 0.05, an odds ratio above 5, and a productive frequency above 0.1% in at least two of three replicate wells were required for clones to be considered positive. Clonotypes that were significantly expanded in both SARS-CoV-2 spike wells and at least one common cold coronavirus spike condition were defined as cross-reactive. Using R version 3.6.1, CDR3 homology was evaluated through Levenshtein distances (stringdist) along with unrooted phylogenetic trees (ape). TCRdb itself trimmed the public reads at Q25 with fastp, ran MiXCR and retained productive beta chains. Rows are unified per CDR3 protein, each entry keeping the most common DNA and genes. The V and J calls and clone size are TCRdb's, not the authors'. Across this sample there are some 4,400 distinct CDR3 sequences, with approximately 29% seen only once. The ten largest clones take up around a third of the sample.

The sequence was collected from a human donor who had recovered from COVID-19. Sequencing was done on a sample of CD4+ T cells from blood, cultured in vitro. The receptor chain draws on TRBV7-2 and TRBJ1-2; 8 of the junction bases match TRBD1. The nucleotide sequence is TGTGCCAGCAGCCCCTCAGGACAGGGTGGCTACACCTTC. This is translated as CASSPSGQGGYTF.